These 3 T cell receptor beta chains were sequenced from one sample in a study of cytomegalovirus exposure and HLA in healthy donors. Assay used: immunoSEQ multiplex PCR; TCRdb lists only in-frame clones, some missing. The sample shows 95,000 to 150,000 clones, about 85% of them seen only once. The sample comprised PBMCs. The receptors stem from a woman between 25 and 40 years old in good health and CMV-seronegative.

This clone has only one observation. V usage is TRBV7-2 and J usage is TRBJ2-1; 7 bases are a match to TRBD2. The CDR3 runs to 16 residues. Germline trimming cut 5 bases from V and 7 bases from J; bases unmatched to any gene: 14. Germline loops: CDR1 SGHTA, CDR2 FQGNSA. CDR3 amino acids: CASSLRGGPTSNEQFF. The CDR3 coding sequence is TGTGCCAGCAGCCTTAGGGGAGGGCCCACCTCGAATGAGCAGTTCTTC.

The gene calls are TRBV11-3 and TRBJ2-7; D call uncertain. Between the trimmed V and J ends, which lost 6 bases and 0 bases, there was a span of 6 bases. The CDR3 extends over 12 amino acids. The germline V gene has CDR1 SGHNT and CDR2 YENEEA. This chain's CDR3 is CASRVSSYEQYF. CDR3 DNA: TGTGCCAGCAGGGTTAGCTCCTACGAGCAGTACTTC.

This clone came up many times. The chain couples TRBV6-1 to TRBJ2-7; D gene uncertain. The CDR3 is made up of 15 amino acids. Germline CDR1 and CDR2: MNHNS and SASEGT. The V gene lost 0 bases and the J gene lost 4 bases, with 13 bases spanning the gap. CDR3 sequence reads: CASSEASSTPYEQYF. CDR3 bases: TGTGCCAGCAGTGAAGCGAGTAGTACTCCGTACGAGCAGTACTTC.